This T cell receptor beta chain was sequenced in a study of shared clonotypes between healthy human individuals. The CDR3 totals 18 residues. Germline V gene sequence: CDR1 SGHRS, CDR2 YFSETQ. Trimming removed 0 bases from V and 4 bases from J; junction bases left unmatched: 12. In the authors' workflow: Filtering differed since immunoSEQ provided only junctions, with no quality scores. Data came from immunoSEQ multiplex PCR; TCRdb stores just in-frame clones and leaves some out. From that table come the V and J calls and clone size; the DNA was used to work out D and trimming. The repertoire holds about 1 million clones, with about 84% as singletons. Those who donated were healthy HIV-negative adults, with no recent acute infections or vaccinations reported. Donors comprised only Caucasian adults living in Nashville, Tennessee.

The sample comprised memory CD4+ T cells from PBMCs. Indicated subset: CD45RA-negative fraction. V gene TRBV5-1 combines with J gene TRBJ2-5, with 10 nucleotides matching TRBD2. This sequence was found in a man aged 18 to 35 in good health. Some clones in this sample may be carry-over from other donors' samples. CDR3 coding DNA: TGCGCCAGCAGCTTGGCCCGGGGTGCTAGCGGGAGAGGAGAGACCCAGTACTTC. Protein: CASSLARGASGRGETQYF.